This T cell receptor (beta chain) emerged from a study of T cell responses to AZD1222 COVID-19 vaccine. This CDR3 is 14 amino acids long. With V trimmed by 4 bases and J by 7 bases, 9 bases remained unmatched. Germline CDR1 and CDR2: KGHSH and LQKENI. Sequenced by immunoSEQ multiplex PCR; TCRdb stores in-frame clones only, minus some. The sample has about 120,000 clones; around nine tenths are singletons. Sequenced material: peripheral blood, taken on day 0 of AZD1222 vaccination. The clonotype was recovered from an adult in good health. The chain couples TRBV18 to TRBJ1-2; 7 bases are shared with TRBD1. CDR3 coding DNA: TGTGCCAGCTCACAATCGGACAGGACGTTTGGCTACACCTTC. Protein sequence: CASSQSDRTFGYTF. Full variable domain (remainder filled in from reference TRBV18 and TRBJ1-2): NAGVMQNPRHLVRRRGQEARLRCSPMKGHSHVYWYRQLPEEGLKFMVYLQKENIIDESGMPKERFSAEFPKEGPSILRIQQVVRGDSAAYFCASSQSDRTFGYTFGSGTRLTVV.